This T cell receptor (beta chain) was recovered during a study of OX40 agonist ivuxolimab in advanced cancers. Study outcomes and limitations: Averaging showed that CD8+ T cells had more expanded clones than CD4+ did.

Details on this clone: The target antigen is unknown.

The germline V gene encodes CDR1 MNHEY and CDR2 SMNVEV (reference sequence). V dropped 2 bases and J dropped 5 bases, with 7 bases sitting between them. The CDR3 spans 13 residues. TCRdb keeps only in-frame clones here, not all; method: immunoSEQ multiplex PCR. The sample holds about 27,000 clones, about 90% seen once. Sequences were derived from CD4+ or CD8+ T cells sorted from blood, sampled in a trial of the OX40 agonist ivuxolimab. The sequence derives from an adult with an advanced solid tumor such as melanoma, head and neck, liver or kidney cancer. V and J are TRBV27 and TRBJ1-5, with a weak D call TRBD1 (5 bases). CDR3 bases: TGTGCCAGCAGTTTAATGGGGGATCAGCCCCAGCATTTT. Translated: CASSLMGDQPQHF.